The 9 T cell receptor beta chains below were found in one sample sequenced in a study of shared clonotypes between healthy human individuals. The assay was immunoSEQ multiplex PCR, and TCRdb's table has in-frame clones only and misses some. The sample holds around 1.1 million clones, 75% to 80% seen once. Sequenced material: memory CD4+ T cells from PBMCs. Regarding subset: CD45RA-negative fraction. These receptors were obtained from a man between 18 and 29 years old in good health. Some clones in this sample may be carry-over from other donors' samples.

V gene TRBV11-2 combines with J gene TRBJ1-2, with a weak D call TRBD1 (6 bases). V was pared by 2 bases and J by 7 bases, with 17 bases between. This CDR3 has 15 amino acids. Germline V lookup: CDR1 SGHAT, CDR2 FQNNGV. This CDR3 reads CASSLSHRALSGYTF. Written as DNA, the CDR3 is TGTGCCAGCAGCTTATCCCACAGGGCTCTGAGTGGCTACACCTTC.

The chain joins TRBV19 to TRBJ2-7, with TRBD2 matching 9 bases. Germline CDR1 is LNHDA and CDR2 is SQIVND (reference sequence). The CDR3 runs 14 residues. With 6 bases clipped from V and 5 bases from J, the junction kept 8 bases outside the gene matches. The CDR3 spells CASRVVAGAHEQYF. The CDR3 coding sequence is TGTGCCAGTAGGGTGGTAGCGGGAGCCCACGAGCAGTACTTC.

The chain links TRBV7-2 to TRBJ1-2; D gene ambiguous. CDR1 SGHTA and CDR2 FQGNSA come from the germline V gene. CDR3 length: 13 residues. Trimming took 8 bases from V and 4 from J, leaving 14 bases between them. CDR3 DNA sequence: TGTGCCAGCGCAGGTGCGGGCACCTATGGCTACACCTTC. As protein: CASAGAGTYGYTF.

J is TRBJ2-2 and V is TRBV6-6; D is unclear. V gave up 6 bases and J gave up 7 bases, with 21 bases separating them. The CDR3 loop spans 16 amino acids. Looked up from germline, CDR1 is MNHNY and CDR2 is SVGAGI (reference sequence). The CDR3 region is CASRSAGWTQDGELFF. The CDR3 DNA reads TGTGCCAGCAGGAGCGCCGGTTGGACCCAGGACGGGGAGCTGTTTTTT.

This rearrangement joins TRBV6-4 to TRBJ2-6; tentative D call: TRBD1 (5 bases). This CDR3 contains 16 residues. Between the trimmed V and J ends, which lost 5 bases and 0 bases, there was a span of 11 bases. Germline-derived CDR1 and CDR2 are MRHNA and SNTAGT. The CDR3 DNA is TGTGCCAGCAGTCCCCGACAGCTCTCTGGGGCCAACGTCCTGACTTTC. Translated: CASSPRQLSGANVLTF.

The CDR3 region is CASRDPGGAGTQYF. The CDR3 DNA follows: TGTGCCAGCAGGGACCCAGGGGGCGCGGGGACCCAGTACTTC. The chain uses TRBV27 and TRBJ2-5; 8 bases fit TRBD1. This CDR3 has 14 residues. The V gene's germline CDR1 is MNHEY and CDR2 SMNVEV (reference sequence). V lost 6 bases to trimming and J lost 7 bases; unmatched junction nucleotides: 10.

The table lists this clone with many counts. Other DNA sequences of this sample code for an identical CDR3. This rearrangement joins TRBV29-1 to TRBJ2-5, with D possibly TRBD2 on 5 matching bases. This CDR3 has 13 residues. V gave up 2 bases and J gave up 5 bases, with 12 bases separating them. The germline V gene has CDR1 SQVTM and CDR2 ANQGSEA. The CDR3 loop reads CSVEPPSGETQYF. The CDR3 DNA sequence: TGCAGCGTTGAACCTCCTTCGGGGGAGACCCAGTACTTC.

This clone has just one count. The rearrangement joins TRBV11-2 to TRBJ1-2; D is unresolved. Trimming removed 3 bases from V and 8 bases from J, with 16 bases in between. In germline, CDR1 is SGHAT, CDR2 FQNNGV. The CDR3 sequence is 14 residues long. The CDR3 sequence: CASSFSRPAGGYTF. As DNA, the CDR3 is TGTGCCAGCAGCTTTAGCCGGCCAGCGGGGGGCTACACCTTC.

The genes are TRBV7-2 and TRBJ2-7; 7 bases fit TRBD2. CDR3 length: 17 amino acids. The J segment lost 3 bases and the V segment lost 1 base, leaving 12 bases of the junction unmatched. From germline, CDR1 is SGHTA and CDR2 FQGNSA. Written as DNA, the CDR3 is TGTGCCAGCAGCTTAGGAGTGGGGCTAGCGGAGGACTACGAGCAGTACTTC. It encodes CASSLGVGLAEDYEQYF.